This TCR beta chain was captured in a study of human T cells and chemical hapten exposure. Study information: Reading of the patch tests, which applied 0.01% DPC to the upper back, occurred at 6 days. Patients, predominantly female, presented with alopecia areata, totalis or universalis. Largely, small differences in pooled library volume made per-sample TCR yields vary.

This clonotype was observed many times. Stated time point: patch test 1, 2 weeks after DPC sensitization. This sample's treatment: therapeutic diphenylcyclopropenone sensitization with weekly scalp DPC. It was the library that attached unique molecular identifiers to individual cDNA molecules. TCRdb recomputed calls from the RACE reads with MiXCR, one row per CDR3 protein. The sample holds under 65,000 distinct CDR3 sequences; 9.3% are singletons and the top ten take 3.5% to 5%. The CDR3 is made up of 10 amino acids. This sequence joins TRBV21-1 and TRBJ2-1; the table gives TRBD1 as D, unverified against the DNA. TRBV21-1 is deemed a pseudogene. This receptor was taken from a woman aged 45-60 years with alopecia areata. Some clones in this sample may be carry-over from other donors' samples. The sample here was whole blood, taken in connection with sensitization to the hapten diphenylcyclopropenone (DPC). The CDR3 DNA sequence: TGTGCCAGCCCGGGCAATGAGCAGTTCTTC. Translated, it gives CASPGNEQFF.